The 4 T cell receptor beta chains below come from one sample, sequenced in a study of cytotoxic CD8 clonotypes in ibrutinib-treated CLL. Profiling relied on immunoSEQ multiplex PCR, and the TCRdb table lists in-frame clones only, not all of them. The sample comprises 60,000 or so clones, roughly 59% of which are singletons, and 14% to 15% rests with the top ten. The source was PBMCs, collected after 12 months of ibrutinib treatment. The receptors originated from a human donor with chronic lymphocytic leukemia.

The chain joins TRBV6-1 to TRBJ2-7, with TRBD1 identical over 8 bases. The CDR3 contains 16 residues. Unmatched junction bases numbered 9, after V lost 4 bases and J lost 1 base. The germline CDR1 and CDR2 sequences are MNHNS and SASEGT. The CDR3, as DNA: TGTGCCAGCAGTGGCCTCAGACAGGGGCGATCCTACGAGCAGTACTTC. Residues: CASSGLRQGRSYEQYF.

V usage is TRBV9 and J usage is TRBJ2-2; D is undetermined. Germline lookup yields CDR1 SGDLS and CDR2 YYNGEE. V was shortened by 1 base and J by 13 bases, with 14 bases between the two germline ends. The CDR3 sequence is 13 residues long. CDR3 DNA sequence: TGTGCCAGCAGCGTAAATTTCGACGGCGGGCTGTTTTTT. This encodes CASSVNFDGGLFF.

In its sample, this clone was seen many times. CDR3 loop: CASSQVAGQLNEKLFF. The CDR3 region has the DNA TGCGCCAGCAGCCAAGTTGCGGGACAGCTTAATGAAAAACTGTTTTTT. The gene calls are TRBV4-1 and TRBJ1-4, with 7 bases matching TRBD1. With 1 base clipped from V and 4 bases from J, the junction kept 6 bases outside the gene matches. CDR3 length: 16 residues. Germline assignment: CDR1 MGHRA and CDR2 YSYEKL.

The chain uses TRBV5-4 and TRBJ1-1; D not certain. Trimming left V 0 bases short and J 1 base short, with 10 bases between. The CDR3 has 15 amino acids. Germline CDR1 is SGHNT and CDR2 is YYREEE (reference sequence). The CDR3: CASSLGYRANTEAFF. The CDR3 DNA follows: TGTGCCAGCAGCTTGGGGTACAGAGCGAACACTGAAGCTTTCTTT.